This section outlines one TCR beta chain sequence together with its context. Its antigen is as yet unknown. This sample was taken from a study of T cell responses to AZD1222 COVID-19 vaccine. Study-level findings and limits: None of the repertoires were sampled until the peak T cell response had passed.

This CDR3 has 21 amino acids. The protocol was immunoSEQ multiplex PCR, while the TCRdb copy is restricted to in-frame clones and leaves out a portion. The sample shows tens of thousands of clones, under 95% of them seen only once. This chain connects TRBV12-2 to TRBJ2-2; the D call of TRBD2 is as the table states it, not checked on the DNA. TRBV12-2 constitutes a pseudogene. The sample was peripheral blood, taken on day 0 of AZD1222 vaccination. This TCR was sampled from an adult in good health. CDR3 bases: TGTGCAAGTCGTCCCTCGGTTTGTGCGTGGGGGGAGCCCTCGGGCACCGGGGAGCTGTTTTTT. Its translation is CASRPSVCAWGEPSGTGELFF.